This TCR beta chain was retrieved from a study of T cell responses to AZD1222 COVID-19 vaccine (dated by TCRdb to the early 2020s). Regarding the complete study: TCR sequencing covered 233 trial participants: 207 given two doses of AZD1222 and 26 given two doses of MenACWY control vaccine. Enrollment into the trials was organized by age into subgroups of 18-55, 56-69 and 70-plus years, and those subgroups contained roughly 150, 30 and 60 TCR-sequenced participants, respectively. Results and caveats for the whole study, not just this receptor: A significant rise in spike-specific TCR breadth and depth was observed after two AZD1222 doses relative to day 0 and relative to MenACWY recipients. The 56-69-year group was small, and its depth increase did not reach significance, likely because of low power. Because no day 14 peak-response samples were available, the repertoires could be characterized only after the peak T cell response. Reportedly, close to half of the unique spike-specific TCRs recognized epitopes lying outside the regions that are mutated in the B.1.351 and B.1.1.7 variants. The whole spike protein was spanned by vaccine-associated CD4 TCRs, and dominant responses were seen in regions 160-218 and 743-854. Most participants were white British and females outnumbered males, and the authors suggested that clonal diversity may have been underestimated. Conclusions about previously exposed vaccinees are limited because only a handful of AZD1222 recipients were SARS-CoV-2 seropositive at baseline.

For this chain, trimming is 4 bases at the V end and 6 bases at the J end, and the number of junction bases without a gene match is 10. The germline V gene specifies MGHRA as CDR1 and YSYEKL as CDR2. Inclusive of the bounding cysteine and phenylalanine, the CDR3 is 15 residues long. The only DNA kept is the CDR3, 45 bases in frame from the first base. The CDR3 regions of human TCRbeta chains were subjected to immunosequencing. The source study handled its data this way. TCRs in the repertoires were compared against a reference library of SARS-CoV-2-specific TCRs that had been generated with the MIRA antigen-specificity platform. Breadth meant the fraction of unique TCRs that were SARS-CoV-2-associated, whereas depth meant the fraction of total T cells that were SARS-CoV-2-associated. Using the MIRA data, each spike-specific TCR was assigned both to the spike region to which the TCR was reactive and to a CD4 or CD8 class. Log10-transformed breadth and depth values were compared by one-way ANOVA with Sidak's multiple comparisons tests. TCRdb carries this immuneACCESS record with in-frame sequences only. Its versions omit some clonotypes, under half of them owing to an unresolved V gene in the studies checked, with the rest unexplained. That table supplies the V and J calls and clone size; D and trimming were determined from the DNA. This sample's table has entries for 150,000 or so clones. The ten largest clones capture roughly 2% of the sample.

For this clone: Its antigen is still unknown.

Reading the label with the study, this specimen's time point is: baseline before first vaccination. Samples from vaccinated people were obtained from the UK trials COV001 and COV002, which included a single-blind randomized controlled phase 2/3 trial of AZD1222 (ChAdOx1 nCoV-19) in healthy adults. Trial participant PBMC samples were collected at day 0 and day 28 after the second dose for TCRbeta chain sequencing. The clonotype originates from an adult in good health. The sequence joins TRBV4-1 to TRBJ1-2, with 8 central nucleotides matching TRBD1. Sample: peripheral blood. The CDR3 reads CASSPPRQGIHGYTF. The DNA sequence is TGCGCCAGCAGCCCGCCCCGACAGGGGATCCATGGCTACACCTTC.